Following are 29 T cell receptor beta chains from one sample sequenced in a study of blood T cell repertoires in COVID-19. Here immunoSEQ multiplex PCR was the method, and the copy in TCRdb shows in-frame clones only, minus some. The table lists approximately 340,000 clones, around 80% of them singletons. Specimen: peripheral blood. The receptors were gathered from a man aged 25-40 years with active or convalescent COVID-19.

The V and J genes are TRBV6-5 and TRBJ2-7, with D possibly being TRBD1 (5 bases). This CDR3 region has 15 residues. Trimming removed 0 bases from V and 1 base from J, with 10 bases in between. In germline, CDR1 is MNHEY, CDR2 SVGAGI. The CDR3 protein is CASSYSDNPSYEQYF. Here the CDR3 DNA reads TGTGCCAGCAGTTACTCGGACAACCCTTCCTACGAGCAGTACTTC.

This chain links TRBV7-2 with TRBJ2-3; D might be TRBD1 (6 bases). The CDR3 is made up of 13 amino acids. Germline CDR1 and CDR2: SGHTA and FQGNSA. Trimming pared 4 bases from V and 5 bases from J, leaving 10 bases between. This CDR3 is CASSYQGRDTQYF. CDR3 DNA: TGTGCCAGCAGCTATCAGGGGAGAGATACGCAGTATTTT.

The chain recombines TRBV3-1 (or the pseudogene TRBV3-2) with TRBJ2-1; perhaps TRBD2 as D (6 bases). In germline, CDR1 is LGHDT, CDR2 YNNKEL (reference sequence). The CDR3 is 16 residues long. V lost 3 bases to trimming and J lost 0 bases, with 12 bases between them. CDR3 sequence reads: CASSHTGGFSYNEQFF. CDR3 DNA sequence: TGTGCCAGCAGCCATACTGGGGGGTTCTCCTACAATGAGCAGTTCTTC.

In this sample, this clone turned up a few times. V gene TRBV5-8 combines with J gene TRBJ2-1; D may be TRBD2 (5 bases). This CDR3 region has 12 residues. The germline CDR1 and CDR2 sequences are SGHTS and YDEGEE. The ends were cut back, 4 bases at V and 7 bases at J, with 9 bases in the middle. This CDR3 is CASSQTGNEQFF. DNA for the CDR3: TGTGCCAGCAGCCAGACGGGGAATGAGCAGTTCTTC.

This chain links TRBV24-1 with TRBJ2-1; 9 bases are shared with TRBD2. V dropped 7 bases and J dropped 0; count of bases not matched to a gene: 15. The CDR3 extends over 19 amino acids. Germline CDR1 reads KGHDR; CDR2 reads SFDVKD. The CDR3 sequence: CATSSSAAEREASYNEQFF. The CDR3 region has the DNA TGTGCCACCAGCTCGTCAGCTGCGGAGCGGGAGGCCTCCTACAATGAGCAGTTCTTC.

The chain employs TRBV9 and TRBJ1-5, with 7 nucleotides matching TRBD1. The CDR3 spans 16 residues. V was pared by 7 bases and J by 4 bases, with 14 bases of the junction left unmatched. CDR1 and CDR2 (germline): SGDLS, YYNGEE. The CDR3 sequence: CASSRTGDFENQPQHF. CDR3 in DNA: TGTGCCAGCTCAAGAACAGGGGATTTTGAAAATCAGCCCCAGCATTTT.

This clone was observed a single time. The chain joins TRBV4-1 to TRBJ2-7; the match to TRBD2 covers 8 bases. This CDR3 region has 15 residues. Germline trimming cut 4 bases from V and 4 bases from J; bases unmatched to any gene: 9. Germline V gives CDR1 MGHRA, CDR2 YSYEKL. CDR3 sequence: CASSLLTSGPYEQYF. The CDR3 DNA follows: TGCGCCAGCAGCCTTTTAACTAGCGGACCGTACGAGCAGTACTTC.

J is TRBJ2-3 and V is TRBV5-4; weak D call: TRBD1 (6 bases). Trimming removed 4 bases from V and 2 bases from J, with 20 bases in between. Germline CDR1 is SGHNT and CDR2 is YYREEE (reference sequence). The length of the CDR3 is 17 residues. The CDR3 loop is CASSLDSSGANTDTQYF. The CDR3 region has the DNA TGTGCCAGCAGCCTTGACAGTTCAGGGGCGAACACAGATACGCAGTATTTT.

The CDR3 nucleotides are TGCGCCAGCAGCCTTCCCCCCGCAGGGTACAATGAGCAGTTCTTC. This gives the protein CASSLPPAGYNEQFF. The V call is TRBV4-1, the J call TRBJ2-1, with a tentative D call TRBD1 (5 bases). Deletions cut 4 bases from V and 4 bases from J, with 14 bases between. The CDR3 sequence is 15 residues long. CDR1 MGHRA and CDR2 YSYEKL come from the germline V gene.

The chain joins TRBV6-5 to TRBJ1-2, with D maybe TRBD1 (5 bases). The length of the CDR3 is 13 residues. V was pared by 5 bases and J by 3 bases, with 10 bases between. From germline, CDR1 is MNHEY and CDR2 SVGAGI. DNA of the CDR3: TGTGCCAGCAGTCTACAGGAATACTATGGCTACACCTTC. The encoded protein is CASSLQEYYGYTF.

The rearrangement links TRBV29-1 to TRBJ1-5; a weak D match, TRBD1 (5 bases). Germline V gene lookup returns CDR1 SQVTM and CDR2 ANQGSEA. This CDR3 region has 19 residues. The V gene lost 7 bases and the J gene lost 2 bases, with 30 bases spanning the gap. CDR3 in DNA: TGCAGCGCTGCAAGGAGGAGGGAGCCAGGGTACTATGGCAATCAGCCCCAGCATTTT. Its translation: CSAARRREPGYYGNQPQHF.

The chain has TRBV6-5 and TRBJ2-7, with 7 bases identical to TRBD1. Germline V lookup: CDR1 MNHEY, CDR2 SVGAGI. V lost 6 bases to trimming and J lost 4 bases; unmatched junction nucleotides: 12. The CDR3 loop spans 15 amino acids. Here the CDR3 DNA reads TGTGCCAGCAGCCTGGTAGGGGGCGACGGATACGAGCAGTACTTC. This translates into CASSLVGGDGYEQYF.

This clone was seen at least ten times. The same CDR3 can be traced to other DNA sequences in this sample. This chain links TRBV29-1 with TRBJ1-4; the D gene is possibly TRBD1 (6 bases). Trimming shortened V by 6 bases and J by 8 bases, and 13 bases separated the two germline ends. The CDR3 totals 12 residues. CDR1 and CDR2 from the germline V gene are SQVTM and ANQGSEA. CDR3 sequence reads: CSVNREGEKLFF. The CDR3 DNA sequence: TGCAGCGTCAACAGGGAGGGGGAAAAACTGTTTTTT. Looking up the rest from reference TRBV29-1 and TRBJ1-4 gives the full variable domain: SAVISQKPSRDICQRGTSLTIQCQVDSQVTMMFWYRQQPGQSLTLIATANQGSEATYESGFVIDKFPISRPNLTFSTLTVSNMSPEDSSIYLCSVNREGEKLFFGSGTQLSVL.

The CDR3: CASRQGGNQPQHF. CDR3 nucleotide sequence: TGTGCCAGCAGGCAGGGTGGAAATCAGCCCCAGCATTTT. The V call is TRBV28, the J call TRBJ1-5; D perhaps matches TRBD1 (5 bases). The CDR3 has 13 amino acids. V was pared by 6 bases and J by 4 bases, with 10 bases between. The V gene's germline CDR1 is MDHEN and CDR2 SYDVKM.

This sequence joins TRBV5-1 and TRBJ2-6; the D gene is possibly TRBD1 (6 bases). This CDR3 spans 18 amino acids. Germline V gene lookup returns CDR1 SGHRS and CDR2 YFSETQ. Trimming removed 2 bases from V and 0 bases from J, with 15 bases in between. The CDR3 region is CASSFPRDTDSGANVLTF. The CDR3 nucleotides are TGCGCCAGCAGCTTCCCCCGGGACACCGACTCTGGGGCCAACGTCCTGACTTTC. The full variable domain, completed using reference TRBV5-1 and TRBJ2-6, is KAGVTQTPRYLIKTRGQQVTLSCSPISGHRSVSWYQQTPGQGLQFLFEYFSETQRNKGNFPGRFSGRQFSNSRSEMNVSTLELGDSALYLCASSFPRDTDSGANVLTFGAGSRLTVL.

In its sample, this clone was seen a few times. This chain connects TRBV18 to TRBJ2-7, with a possible D match to TRBD2 (5 bases). V lost 3 bases to trimming and J lost 2 bases, with 14 bases between them. Germline CDR1 is KGHSH and CDR2 is LQKENI. The CDR3 covers 15 residues. CDR3 nucleotide sequence: TGTGCCAGCTCACCTTCAAGCGGAGAACCCTACGAGCAGTACTTC. This sequence encodes CASSPSSGEPYEQYF.

The chain is built from TRBV30 and TRBJ2-1, with D unresolved. V was trimmed by 4 bases and J by 4 bases, leaving 5 bases between them. Germline CDR1 and CDR2: GTSNPN and SVGIG (reference sequence). There are 11 residues in the CDR3. The CDR3 reads CAWIRYNEQFF. The CDR3 region has the DNA TGTGCCTGGATCCGTTACAATGAGCAGTTCTTC.

The chain has TRBV27 and TRBJ1-1; maybe TRBD1 (5 bases). The germline V and J ends were trimmed by 2 bases and 7 bases, with 17 bases remaining between them. Germline V gene sequence: CDR1 MNHEY, CDR2 SMNVEV (reference sequence). This CDR3 has 15 amino acids. Here the CDR3 DNA reads TGTGCCAGCAGTTTAAGCGGGGGAGCGGGGCGTGAAGCTTTCTTT. Residues: CASSLSGGAGREAFF.

V is TRBV5-4 and J is TRBJ1-1; D gene unclear. CDR1 SGHNT and CDR2 YYREEE come from the germline V gene (reference sequence). V lost 5 bases, J lost 0 bases, and 11 bases lay in between. The CDR3 sequence is 14 residues long. The CDR3 sequence is CASSPAGLNTEAFF. CDR3 nucleotide sequence: TGTGCCAGCAGTCCAGCGGGGTTGAACACTGAAGCTTTCTTT.

The DNA of the CDR3 is TGTGCCAGCAGCCCAACGACTAGCGGGGTTTACAATGAGCAGTTCTTC. Protein sequence: CASSPTTSGVYNEQFF. The rearrangement links TRBV7-9 to TRBJ2-1, with 11 bases fitting TRBD2. With V trimmed by 5 bases and J by 4 bases, 7 bases remained unmatched. Germline CDR1 and CDR2: SEHNR and FQNEAQ (reference sequence). The CDR3 loop spans 16 amino acids. The full variable domain, in which reference TRBV7-9 and TRBJ2-1 provide the parts outside the CDR3, is DTGVSQNPRHKITKRGQNVTFRCDPISEHNRLYWYRQTLGQGPEFLTYFQNEAQLEKSRLLSDRFSAERPKGSFSTLEIQRTEQGDSAMYLCASSPTTSGVYNEQFFGPGTRLTVL.

The chain combines TRBV29-1 with TRBJ1-1; possible D gene TRBD1, 5 bases. The CDR3 sequence is 14 residues long. The germline V gene encodes CDR1 SQVTM and CDR2 ANQGSEA. The germline V and J ends were trimmed by 3 bases and 0 bases, with 11 bases remaining between them. CDR3 region: CSVEGRRLNTEAFF. In DNA form, the CDR3 reads TGCAGCGTTGAGGGGCGACGGCTGAACACTGAAGCTTTCTTT.

This clone was found a few times. The V and J genes are TRBV19 and TRBJ1-1; D call uncertain. CDR3 size: 13 residues. The V gene's germline CDR1 is LNHDA and CDR2 SQIVND (reference sequence). With 7 bases removed from V and 1 base from J, the gap between germline ends came to 10 bases. The DNA of the CDR3 is TGTGCCAGTACCCTCACACCGAACACTGAAGCTTTCTTT. It yields the protein CASTLTPNTEAFF.

This rearrangement joins TRBV28 to TRBJ2-7; 8 bases are a match to TRBD1. The CDR3 has 16 amino acids. V lost 8 bases, J lost 0 bases, and 12 bases stayed unmatched. The germline V gene has CDR1 MDHEN and CDR2 SYDVKM. The CDR3 protein is CASHGGDRGLSYEQYF. The CDR3 coding sequence is TGTGCCAGCCACGGGGGAGACAGGGGCCTCTCCTACGAGCAGTACTTC. Full variable domain (outside the CDR3, taken from reference TRBV28 and TRBJ2-7): DVKVTQSSRYLVKRTGEKVFLECVQDMDHENMFWYRQDPGLGLRLIYFSYDVKMKEKGDIPEGYSVSREKKERFSLILESASTNQTSMYLCASHGGDRGLSYEQYFGPGTRLTVT.

As for this clone: Other nucleotide sequences in the sample specify the same CDR3. The V call is TRBV25-1, the J call TRBJ2-3; 7 bases are a match to TRBD2. The CDR3 consists of 15 residues. Germline CDR1 and CDR2: MGHDK and SYGVNS. V lost 3 bases to trimming and J lost 2 bases; unmatched junction nucleotides: 5. For the CDR3, the DNA is TGTGCCAGCAGTGATGGCGGGGGTCTCACAGATACGCAGTATTTT. Translated, it gives CASSDGGGLTDTQYF.

V and J are TRBV2 and TRBJ1-2; D is uncertain. The ends were cut back, 5 bases at V and 6 bases at J, with 10 bases in the middle. Germline loops: CDR1 SNHLY, CDR2 FYNNEI. The CDR3 runs 12 residues. Here the CDR3 reads CASSPPGDGYTF. The DNA of the CDR3 is TGTGCCAGCAGTCCCCCCGGTGATGGCTACACCTTC.

This clone was found a few times. This chain links TRBV18 with TRBJ2-1; weak D call: TRBD2 (7 bases). Germline CDR1 is KGHSH and CDR2 is LQKENI. Trimming removed 6 bases at V and 15 bases at J, with 21 bases between. The CDR3 totals 13 residues. CDR3 coding DNA: TGTGCCAGCTCGTCCGACGGTGGGGGGGCTCTGTTCTTC. This gives the protein CASSSDGGGALFF.

This rearrangement joins TRBV10-2 to TRBJ2-3; D gene ambiguous. Germline CDR1 WSHSY, CDR2 SAAADI. V gave up 4 bases and J gave up 5 bases, with 7 bases separating them. The CDR3 has 12 amino acids. The CDR3 is CASSGSGDTQYF. Written as DNA, the CDR3 is TGCGCCAGCAGTGGGTCCGGAGATACGCAGTATTTT.

The chain recombines TRBV4-3 with TRBJ1-4; 7 nucleotides align to TRBD1. V trimming: 2 bases; J trimming: 3 bases; junction bases outside the gene matches: 9. The CDR3 has 17 amino acids. Germline values: CDR1 LGHNA, CDR2 YSLEER. The CDR3 is CASSQRATGRSNEKLFF. DNA of the CDR3: TGCGCCAGCAGCCAAAGGGCGACAGGGCGGTCTAATGAAAAACTGTTTTTT.

This clone was recorded only once. V usage is TRBV24-1 and J usage is TRBJ2-2; 15 nucleotides agree with TRBD2. This CDR3 is built from 19 residues. The V gene's germline CDR1 is KGHDR and CDR2 SFDVKD. Trimming took 4 bases from V and 1 from J; bases not matched to a gene: 6. CDR3 sequence (DNA): TGTGCCACCAGTGACCCAGGACTAGCGGGGGGGTTGAACACCGGGGAGCTGTTTTTT. Translation: CATSDPGLAGGLNTGELFF.